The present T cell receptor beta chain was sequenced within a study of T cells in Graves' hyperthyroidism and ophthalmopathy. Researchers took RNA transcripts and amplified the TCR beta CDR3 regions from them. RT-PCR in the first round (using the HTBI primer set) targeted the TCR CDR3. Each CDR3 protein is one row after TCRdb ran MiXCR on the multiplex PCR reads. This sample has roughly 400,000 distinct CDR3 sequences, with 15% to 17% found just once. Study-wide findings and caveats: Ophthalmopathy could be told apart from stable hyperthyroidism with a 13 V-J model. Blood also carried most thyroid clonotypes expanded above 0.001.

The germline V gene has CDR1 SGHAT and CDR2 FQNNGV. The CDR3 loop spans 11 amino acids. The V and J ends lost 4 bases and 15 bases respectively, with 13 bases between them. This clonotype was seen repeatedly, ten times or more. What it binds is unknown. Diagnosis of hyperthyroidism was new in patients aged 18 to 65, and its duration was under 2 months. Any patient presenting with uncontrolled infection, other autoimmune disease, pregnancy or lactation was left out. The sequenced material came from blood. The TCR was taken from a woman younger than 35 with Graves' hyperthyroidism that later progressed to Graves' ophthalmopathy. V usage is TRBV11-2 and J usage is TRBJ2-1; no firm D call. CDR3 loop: CASSSRQDRFF. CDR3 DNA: TGTGCCAGCAGCTCCCGACAAGACCGGTTCTTC. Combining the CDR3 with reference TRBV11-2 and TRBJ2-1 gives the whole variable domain EAGVAQSPRYKIIEKRQSVAFWCNPISGHATLYWYQQILGQGPKLLIQFQNNGVVDDSQLPKDRFSAERLKGVDSTLKIQPAKLEDSAVYLCASSSRQDRFFGPGTRLTVL.